This is a list of T cell receptor beta chains from one sample in a study of T cells after yellow fever vaccination. Using its own MiXCR run on the 5' RACE reads, TCRdb lists one record per CDR3 protein. The sample gives a few hundred thousand distinct CDR3 sequences, around 7% of which show up once; 18% is in the top ten. This specimen was PBMCs, taken about 49 days after the first yellow fever vaccination. Source of these receptors: a man aged 18-30 years who received the YFV17D yellow fever vaccine. CDR3s include the opening cysteine and the closing phenylalanine or tryptophan. The order of the fields is D gene, J gene, clone size, V gene, CDR3 DNA, CDR3 protein. A D gene is named only where the DNA matches it firmly. Some rows have no size entry. The others give once, few or many, or a class for an expanded clone.

d_gene: NA; j_gene: TRBJ1-5; abundance: few; v_gene: TRBV18; CDR3nt: TGTGCCAGCTCACAAGAGGGGGGGGCCAGTAGCAATCAGCCCCAGCATTTT; CDR3aa: CASSQEGGASSNQPQHF
d_gene: NA; j_gene: TRBJ2-2; abundance: few; v_gene: TRBV6-5; CDR3nt: TGTGCCAGCAGTTACCTGGGGAGCACCGGGGAGCTGTTTTTT; CDR3aa: CASSYLGSTGELFF
d_gene: NA; j_gene: TRBJ2-3; abundance: few; v_gene: TRBV4-1; CDR3nt: TGCGCCAGCAGCCAAGATCAGGGGTTCGCAGATACGCAGTATTTT; CDR3aa: CASSQDQGFADTQYF
d_gene: NA; j_gene: TRBJ2-1; abundance: many; v_gene: TRBV10-3; CDR3nt: TGTGCCACCCTTTCGACGACAGGGCGGAGGGATGAGCAGTTCTTC; CDR3aa: CATLSTTGRRDEQFF
d_gene: NA; j_gene: TRBJ2-1; abundance: few; v_gene: TRBV6-5; CDR3nt: TGTGCCAGCAGTTATAATACGTTCACCCAGGAGCAGTTCTTC; CDR3aa: CASSYNTFTQEQFF
d_gene: NA; j_gene: TRBJ2-1; abundance: few; v_gene: TRBV20-1; CDR3nt: TGCAGTGCTAGAGATCGACAACAGGGTGGCTACAATGAGCAGTTCTTC; CDR3aa: CSARDRQQGGYNEQFF
d_gene: NA; j_gene: TRBJ1-1; abundance: few; v_gene: TRBV6-2/TRBV6-3; CDR3nt: TGTGCCAGCAGTTACTTTAAGAACACTGAAGCTTTCTTT; CDR3aa: CASSYFKNTEAFF
d_gene: TRBD1; j_gene: TRBJ2-6; abundance: NA; v_gene: TRBV4-1; CDR3nt: TGCGCCAGCAGCGAAGATCCGGGACAGGGGATACCTGGGGCCAACGTCCTGACTTTC; CDR3aa: CASSEDPGQGIPGANVLTF
d_gene: TRBD1; j_gene: TRBJ1-1; abundance: NA; v_gene: TRBV28; CDR3nt: TGTGCCAGCAGTTCAGCCGGACAGGGGCACACTGAAGCTTTCTTT; CDR3aa: CASSSAGQGHTEAFF
d_gene: TRBD2; j_gene: TRBJ2-2; abundance: few; v_gene: TRBV18; CDR3nt: TGTGCCAGCTCACGCCCTAGCGGGACTGCGAACACCGGGGAGCTGTTTTTT; CDR3aa: CASSRPSGTANTGELFF
d_gene: NA; j_gene: TRBJ2-2; abundance: many; v_gene: TRBV5-1; CDR3nt: TGCGCCAGCAGCTTAGGCTACAACACCGGGGAGCTGTTTTTT; CDR3aa: CASSLGYNTGELFF
d_gene: NA; j_gene: TRBJ1-2; abundance: NA; v_gene: TRBV29-1; CDR3nt: TGCAGCGTGCGACGGACGGAGAACTATGGCTACACCTTC; CDR3aa: CSVRRTENYGYTF
d_gene: NA; j_gene: TRBJ1-6; abundance: many; v_gene: TRBV7-2; CDR3nt: TGTGCCAGCAGACCGGGGGCTCAATCACCCCTCCACTTT; CDR3aa: CASRPGAQSPLHF
d_gene: NA; j_gene: TRBJ2-5; abundance: NA; v_gene: TRBV2; CDR3nt: TGTGCCAGCAGTGAAGCCAGCGGAGGGGAGACCCAGTACTTC; CDR3aa: CASSEASGGETQYF
d_gene: NA; j_gene: TRBJ2-5; abundance: many; v_gene: TRBV12-3/TRBV12-4; CDR3nt: TGTGCCAGCAAGTACTTTACGGGGGAGACCCAGTACTTC; CDR3aa: CASKYFTGETQYF
d_gene: NA; j_gene: TRBJ1-2; abundance: NA; v_gene: TRBV5-4; CDR3nt: TGTGCCAGCAGCAACGCCAACTATGGCTACACCTTC; CDR3aa: CASSNANYGYTF
d_gene: TRBD1; j_gene: TRBJ2-1; abundance: few; v_gene: TRBV18; CDR3nt: TGTGCCAGCTCACCAGTCAGGGGGCAAGACAATGAGCAGTTCTTC; CDR3aa: CASSPVRGQDNEQFF
d_gene: NA; j_gene: TRBJ1-2; abundance: few; v_gene: TRBV6-2/TRBV6-3; CDR3nt: TGTGCCGGGGCAACAACTAACTATGGCTACACCTTC; CDR3aa: CAGATTNYGYTF
d_gene: TRBD2; j_gene: TRBJ2-3; abundance: many; v_gene: TRBV6-2/TRBV6-3; CDR3nt: TGTGCCAGCAGACCCGGGACTAGCGGCCACACAGATACGCAGTATTTT; CDR3aa: CASRPGTSGHTDTQYF
d_gene: NA; j_gene: TRBJ2-2; abundance: NA; v_gene: TRBV20-1; CDR3nt: TGCAGTGCTAGAGGGCCGTTCACCGGGGAGCTGTTTTTT; CDR3aa: CSARGPFTGELFF
d_gene: NA; j_gene: TRBJ2-1; abundance: few; v_gene: TRBV20-1; CDR3nt: TGCAGTGCCAGGGAGCGGAGGGACAATGAGCAGTTCTTC; CDR3aa: CSARERRDNEQFF
d_gene: TRBD2; j_gene: TRBJ2-3; abundance: few; v_gene: TRBV7-2; CDR3nt: TGTGCCAGCAGCTTAGAATCGGGGGGACGCACGGATACGCAGTATTTT; CDR3aa: CASSLESGGRTDTQYF
d_gene: NA; j_gene: TRBJ2-3; abundance: NA; v_gene: TRBV9; CDR3nt: TGTGCCAGCAGCTCAGAGGGTACAGCCGCGAATACGCAGTATTTT; CDR3aa: CASSSEGTAANTQYF